The 7 T cell receptor beta chains below were found in one sample sequenced in a study of cytomegalovirus exposure and HLA in healthy donors. This PCR relied on a set of 60 Vbeta primers and 13 Jbeta primers. Here immunoSEQ multiplex PCR was the method, and the copy in TCRdb shows in-frame clones only, minus some. The sample has around 130,000 clones; over 60% are singletons. Sequencing was carried out using PBMCs. The receptors were sampled from a human donor in good health.

The gene calls are TRBV5-6 and TRBJ2-5, with D possibly TRBD1 on 5 matching bases. The assigned J gene may be wrong: the sequence end matches TRBJ2-7 better. CDR3 length equals 15 residues. Looked up from germline, CDR1 is SGHDT and CDR2 is YYEEEE. CDR3 sequence reads: CASSLDKGIGYEQYF. CDR3 nucleotides: TGTGCCAGCAGCTTGGATAAGGGGATTGGCTACGAGCAGTACTTC.

The V call is TRBV19, the J call TRBJ1-1; D gene uncertain. There are 14 residues in the CDR3. Between the trimmed V and J ends, which lost 2 bases and 0 bases, there was a span of 7 bases. The germline CDR1 and CDR2 sequences are LNHDA and SQIVND (reference sequence). As DNA, the CDR3 is TGTGCCAGTAGTATAACTTCTTTGAACACTGAAGCTTTCTTT. It specifies CASSITSLNTEAFF.

This clone occurred a few times. V usage is TRBV4-1 and J usage is TRBJ1-2; 8 bases agree with TRBD1. V shed 4 bases, J shed 3 bases, and the junction held 4 bases outside the gene matches. CDR3 length equals 14 residues. The germline gives CDR1 MGHRA, CDR2 YSYEKL. This chain's CDR3 is CASSPTDRDYGYTF. The DNA for the CDR3 is TGCGCCAGCAGCCCCACGGACAGGGACTATGGCTACACCTTC.

The chain has TRBV19 and TRBJ1-2; D might be TRBD1 (6 bases). The CDR3 loop spans 19 amino acids. With 3 bases removed from V and 4 bases from J, the gap between germline ends came to 27 bases. The germline V gene has CDR1 LNHDA and CDR2 SQIVND (reference sequence). The CDR3 here is CASSILTGRTEPLGYGYTF. The CDR3 coding sequence is TGTGCCAGTAGTATCCTGACAGGACGGACGGAACCTCTTGGCTATGGCTACACCTTC.

The genes are TRBV11-2 and TRBJ2-2, with a tentative D call TRBD1 (7 bases). The CDR3 is 17 amino acids. Germline V lookup: CDR1 SGHAT, CDR2 FQNNGV. Trimming removed 8 bases at V and 2 bases at J, with 21 bases between. This CDR3 is CASGTVAGQSNTGELFF. The DNA for the CDR3 is TGTGCCAGCGGTACGGTGGCGGGACAGAGCAACACCGGGGAGCTGTTTTTT.

CDR3 sequence reads: CASSTTGVSDNSPLHF. For the CDR3, the DNA is TGTGCCAGCAGCACGACAGGGGTCAGTGATAATTCACCCCTCCACTTT. The chain links TRBV7-9 to TRBJ1-6; 8 nucleotides agree with TRBD1. V was pared by 5 bases and J by 5 bases, with 8 bases of the junction left unmatched. The CDR3 runs 16 residues. CDR1 is SEHNR, CDR2 FQNEAQ, per germline (reference sequence).

In its sample, this clone was seen a few times. The chain carries TRBV4-1 and TRBJ1-4; D not certain. Germline loops: CDR1 MGHRA, CDR2 YSYEKL. The CDR3 has 17 amino acids. Trimming cost V 0 bases and J 0 bases, with 11 bases left between them. The CDR3 coding sequence is TGCGCCAGCAGCCAAGAGTTCCACTTTGCAACTAATGAAAAACTGTTTTTT. Residues: CASSQEFHFATNEKLFF.